A selection of T cell receptor beta chains follows, all from one sample in a study of cytomegalovirus exposure and HLA in healthy donors. Using immunoSEQ multiplex PCR, the repertoire was profiled, and TCRdb retains in-frame clones only, with some absent. The sample contains tens of thousands of clones, about 77% of which appear only once. The sample taken for sequencing was PBMCs. Receptors were obtained from a male donor in good health and CMV-seropositive. CDR3s include the opening cysteine and the closing phenylalanine or tryptophan. Each record gives: D gene, clone size, J gene, V gene, CDR3 protein, CDR3 DNA. D genes are given only for firm matches. Only some rows state a clone size, as once, few, many or a class for expanded clones.

>TRBD1|NA|TRBJ1-5|TRBV5-1
CASSLAGTGEQPQHF
TGCGCCAGCAGCTTGGCCGGGACAGGGGAGCAGCCCCAGCATTTT
>NA|NA|TRBJ2-7|TRBV29-1
CSVEGEPRRDSGGYEQYF
TGCAGCGTTGAGGGAGAACCCCGCCGGGACTCCGGGGGCTACGAGCAGTACTTC
>NA|NA|TRBJ1-1|TRBV6-5
CASSYAKQDLNTEAFF
TGTGCCAGCAGTTACGCGAAACAGGACCTGAACACTGAAGCTTTCTTT
>TRBD2|once|TRBJ2-2|TRBV19
CASSTSGRIGELFF
TGTGCCAGTAGTACCAGCGGGAGGATCGGGGAGCTGTTTTTT
>NA|NA|TRBJ2-5|TRBV7-7
CASSFRLVETQYF
TGTGCCAGCAGCTTCCGACTAGTAGAGACCCAGTACTTC
>NA|NA|TRBJ1-5|TRBV6-6
CASTGGPNQPQHF
TGTGCCAGCACCGGGGGGCCCAATCAGCCCCAGCATTTT
>NA|once|TRBJ1-1|TRBV7-2
CASRSLRGGAEAFF
TGTGCCAGCAGGTCCCTTAGGGGCGGTGCTGAAGCTTTCTTT
>TRBD1|NA|TRBJ2-1|TRBV5-1
CASSKRIGTGGSPNEQFF
TGCGCCAGCAGCAAAAGGATTGGGACAGGGGGTTCCCCCAATGAGCAGTTCTTC
>NA|NA|TRBJ1-2|TRBV29-1
CSVDSRGANYGYTF
TGCAGCGTTGACTCCAGGGGAGCAAACTATGGCTACACCTTC
>TRBD1|NA|TRBJ1-1|TRBV15
CATRIDRDTEAFF
TGTGCCACCAGAATCGACAGGGACACTGAAGCTTTCTTT
>NA|few|TRBJ2-7|TRBV28
CASSAGGWGHLTYEQYF
TGTGCCAGCAGCGCAGGGGGGTGGGGACACCTAACCTACGAGCAGTACTTC
>TRBD2|NA|TRBJ2-7|TRBV29-1
CSAVAGGGEQYF
TGCAGCGCGGTAGCGGGAGGTGGGGAGCAGTACTTC
>TRBD1|NA|TRBJ1-1|TRBV10-2
CASSAGQGEAFF
TGCGCCAGCAGTGCTGGACAGGGTGAAGCTTTCTTT
>TRBD1|once|TRBJ1-5|TRBV6-5
CASSPDRVGNQPQHF
TGTGCCAGCAGCCCGGACAGGGTGGGCAATCAGCCCCAGCATTTT
>NA|NA|TRBJ2-7|TRBV4-2
CASSSRDSYEQYF
TGTGCCAGCAGCTCACGGGATTCCTACGAGCAGTACTTC
>NA|NA|TRBJ2-7|TRBV4-1
CASSQVGSGSYEQYF
TGCGCCAGCAGCCAAGTTGGATCGGGCTCCTACGAGCAGTACTTC
>NA|NA|TRBJ1-5|TRBV6-1
CASIWGQSGNQPQHF
TGTGCCAGCATTTGGGGGCAGTCGGGCAATCAGCCCCAGCATTTT
>NA|many|TRBJ1-2|TRBV21-1
CASSIDRGTNYGYTF
TGTGCCAGCAGCATCGACAGGGGGACGAACTATGGCTACACCTTC
>TRBD1|NA|TRBJ2-1|TRBV6-4
CASSDSFTGDGNEQFF
TGTGCCAGCAGTGACTCGTTTACAGGGGATGGGAATGAGCAGTTCTTC
>TRBD1|NA|TRBJ1-5|TRBV6-5
CASQQGASNQPQHF
TGTGCCAGTCAGCAGGGGGCAAGCAATCAGCCCCAGCATTTT
>TRBD1|NA|TRBJ1-1|TRBV4-2
CASSQVGTGGDTEAFF
TGTGCCAGCAGCCAAGTCGGGACAGGGGGAGATACTGAAGCTTTCTTT
>TRBD1|NA|TRBJ1-6|TRBV2
CASSEVRQGADNSPLHF
TGTGCCAGCAGTGAAGTAAGGCAGGGGGCAGATAATTCACCCCTCCACTTT
>NA|NA|TRBJ2-4|TRBV13
CASSFNAGGNIQYF
TGTGCCAGCAGCTTCAATGCGGGCGGAAACATTCAGTACTTC
>NA|few|TRBJ1-5|TRBV6-1
CASSVAGSQPQHF
TGTGCCAGCAGCGTAGCAGGGTCTCAGCCCCAGCATTTT
>TRBD2|NA|TRBJ2-7|TRBV18
CASSPVASGNYEQYF
TGTGCCAGCTCACCAGTTGCTAGCGGGAACTACGAGCAGTACTTC
>TRBD1|few|TRBJ1-1|TRBV30
CAWGTGANTEAFF
TGTGCCTGGGGGACAGGGGCGAACACTGAAGCTTTCTTT
>NA|once|TRBJ2-7|TRBV14
CASASTYEQYF
TGTGCCAGCGCCTCTACCTACGAGCAGTACTTC
>NA|NA|TRBJ2-7|TRBV21-1
CASSKFLLGMGALQLQAPYEQYF
TGTGCCAGCAGCAAATTTTTACTTGGGATGGGGGCGCTGCAGTTACAGGCCCCCTACGAGCAGTACTTC
>NA|once|TRBJ1-1|TRBV11-2
CASSSPGVGLGMNTEAFF
TGTGCCAGCAGCTCGCCAGGGGTGGGTTTGGGGATGAACACTGAAGCTTTCTTT